This TCR beta chain was sequenced in a study of graft-versus-host responses after intestinal transplantation (dated by TCRdb to about 2021). At the level of the whole study: Multivisceral, liver-intestinal, or isolated intestinal transplants were received by the recipients. Rather than being sequenced by the commercial service, samples from a few later patients were sequenced in-house on an Illumina MiSeq and processed with MiXCR. Of the 20 to 30 intestinal transplant recipients enrolled in the cohort, one of whom was a retransplant, 3 patients without pretransplant specimens were excluded. Graft-versus-host and host-versus-graft alloreactive T cell clones were tracked in the graft, circulation and bone marrow after intestinal transplantation using bulk TCR-beta CDR3 sequencing. Alloreactive clones were identified by sequencing pre-transplant mixed lymphocyte reaction products and comparing these products with unstimulated pre-transplant donor and recipient T cells. All recipients received anti-thymocyte globulin induction followed by maintenance tacrolimus and steroids for around three years. Donor T cell macrochimerism was defined as a peak of at least 4% donor T cells among recipient peripheral blood mononuclear cells.

The library was generated by the immunoSEQ multiplex PCR assay. In most patients, genomic DNA was isolated using the Qiagen DNeasy Blood and Tissue Kit and sent frozen to Adaptive Biotechnologies for TCR sequencing. Adaptive Biotechnologies carried out high-throughput TCR-beta CDR3 sequencing of genomic DNA for most patients. Concerning the study's data processing: Adaptive's ImmunoSEQ software supplied the TCR sequencing data for 18 patients, while MiXCR and VDJtools were used to process a few other patients. CD4 versus CD8 sorting errors were corrected by removing sequences found in both subsets at a frequency ratio below 5:1. CDR3 nucleotide sequences shared between donor and recipient were removed because their origin could not be assigned. At least 2-fold expansion over unstimulated cells and a minimum CFSE-low frequency of 0.002% (template counts) or 0.001% (read counts) were required for clones to be classified as alloreactive. Clones were considered mappable if detected in sequenced pre-transplant spleen, lymph node, or MLR CFSE-low populations of the donor or recipient. Cumulative frequency of alloreactive clones was calculated as a percentage of all sequences weighted by copy number. Drawn from immuneACCESS, this table holds only the in-frame rearrangements with V and J called that TCRdb kept. Clones are partly lost; checked studies trace under half to an unresolved V gene and leave the rest unexplained. V, J and clone size are those of that table, while D and trimming were read from the DNA. The sample table records roughly 100,000 clones; roughly 87% of these occur just once. Of the sample, about 0.9% is held by the ten largest clones.

About this clone itself: Its binding antigen is unknown. One base away there is no much larger clone; base qualities are not given.

The time point label corresponds to: cells obtained before transplantation from donor or recipient. CD3+CD4+ and CD3+CD8+ populations were FACS-sorted from unstimulated pre-transplant donor and recipient cells taken from spleen or lymph nodes. The paper's findings and limits, for the study overall: Early after transplant, peak levels of circulating GvH clones were associated with declines in HvG clones. GvH clones turned up in recipient bone marrow, with some appearing earlier in ileal mucosa or blood, a pattern consistent with an intestinal mucosal origin. In patients with donor T cell macrochimerism, the allografts had high GvH to HvG T cell clonal ratios. The conclusions were limited by the relatively low number and heterogeneity of the intestinal transplant patients.

From cysteine to phenylalanine, the CDR3 is 14 amino acids long. The kept DNA is CDR3 alone, 42 bases in frame from the first base. Taken from the germline V gene, the CDR1 and CDR2 loops are SNHLY and FYNNEI. V has 6 bases trimmed and J has 6 bases trimmed; junction bases matching no gene number 10. The receptor chain draws on TRBV2 and TRBJ1-1, with 7 bases aligning to TRBD1. The source was unstimulated CD4+ T cells sorted from spleen or lymph node cells, collected before intestinal transplant. This TCR derives from a human donor who received an intestinal transplant. The CDR3 corresponds to CASRGRTGKSEAFF. DNA sequence: TGTGCCAGCAGGGGGAGGACAGGCAAGTCTGAAGCTTTCTTT. Where the CDR3 stops, the reference TRBV2 and TRBJ1-1 genes take over; the full variable domain is EPEVTQTPSHQVTQMGQEVILRCVPISNHLYFYWYRQILGQKVEFLVSFYNNEISEKSEIFDDQFSVERPDGSNFTLKIRSTKLEDSAMYFCASRGRTGKSEAFFGQGTRLTVV.